The 27 T cell receptor beta chains reported below all come from one sample, sequenced in a study of T-cell reconstitution after alpha-beta-depleted transplantation in children (dated by TCRdb to the mid-2010s). Library preparation employed PCR. The sequencing machine was an Illumina HiSeq 2500. Molecular barcoding was employed in the preparation of TCR libraries, with unique molecular identifiers being used to normalize TCRbeta repertoire quantification. Clones were called with MiXCR by TCRdb after fastp trimmed the public reads at Q25, and only in-frame beta chains were retained. Rows with one shared CDR3 protein collapse into an entry with the most common genes and DNA. In this sample the table shows some 530,000 distinct CDR3 sequences, around 13% of which occur a single time. The ten largest account for around 5.6% of the sample. Sequencing was performed on PBMCs from the stem cell graft donor, taken from the stem cell graft. The source is a human donor who donated a stem cell graft to a child with combined immunodeficiency.

V gene TRBV29-1 combines with J gene TRBJ2-5; D uncertain. CDR1 SQVTM and CDR2 ANQGSEA come from the germline V gene. The CDR3 spans 13 residues. Trimming stripped 3 bases from V and 1 base from J, with 9 bases between. The CDR3, as DNA: TGCAGCGTTGAGTCGGTTTCCCAAGAGACCCAGTACTTC. As protein: CSVESVSQETQYF.

This clonotype has just a few counts. The chain recombines TRBV12-3 or TRBV12-4 with TRBJ2-7; 8 bases are shared with TRBD1. V shed 5 bases and J 5 bases; nucleotides not matched to a gene: 11. This CDR3 has 15 amino acids. CDR3 nucleotides: TGTGCCAGCAGTCAAACCGGACAGGGTATCCACGAGCAGTACTTC. It translates to CASSQTGQGIHEQYF.

The sample holds many counts of this clonotype. The rearrangement links TRBV5-1 to TRBJ2-2; 7 nucleotides line up with TRBD1. The germline V gene encodes CDR1 SGHRS and CDR2 YFSETQ. V lost 5 bases and J lost 2; bases outside the gene matches: 9. This CDR3 contains 16 residues. CDR3 in DNA: TGCGCCAGCAGAAAGGGACAGCGTTTAAACACCGGGGAGCTGTTTTTT. Its protein is CASRKGQRLNTGELFF.

This clonotype was counted many times. The rearrangement links TRBV4-3 to TRBJ2-1; TRBD1 or TRBD2 may be the D gene (5 bases each). V gave up 0 bases and J gave up 6 bases, with 12 bases separating them. CDR1 is LGHNA and CDR2 is YSLEER in the germline V gene. This CDR3 has 15 residues. The CDR3 is CASSQDRGTSNEQFF. The CDR3 nucleotides are TGCGCCAGCAGCCAAGATCGTGGGACCAGCAATGAGCAGTTCTTC.

This clonotype was seen a few times. The chain recombines TRBV15 with TRBJ2-7, with 10 bases lining up with TRBD1. Germline assignment: CDR1 LNHNV and CDR2 YYDKDF (reference sequence). V was clipped by 9 bases and J by 2 bases; unmatched bases: 7. The length of the CDR3 is 14 residues. The CDR3 nucleotides read TGTGCCACTTCGGACAGGGGGAACACCTACGAGCAGTACTTC. Its protein is CATSDRGNTYEQYF.

This clonotype was seen only a few times. The genes are TRBV5-1 and TRBJ2-3; D is perhaps TRBD1 (6 bases). This CDR3 comprises 14 residues. The germline V and J ends were trimmed by 10 bases and 0 bases, with 15 bases remaining between them. Per germline, CDR1 SGHRS and CDR2 YFSETQ. The CDR3 nucleotides read TGCGCCGTCAGGGACACGCGGAGCACAGATACGCAGTATTTT. Protein: CAVRDTRSTDTQYF.

The V call is TRBV29-1, the J call TRBJ2-2; TRBD1 is a possible D gene (6 bases). V lost 5 bases and J 8 bases, leaving 12 bases between the germline ends. This CDR3 has 12 amino acids. Germline CDR1 is SQVTM and CDR2 is ANQGSEA. The CDR3 DNA follows: TGCAGCGTTATGGGGGCTCCGGGGGAGCTGTTTTTT. Amino acid sequence: CSVMGAPGELFF.

The chain combines TRBV20-1 with TRBJ1-6; D may be TRBD1 (5 bases). This CDR3 spans 14 amino acids. CDR1 DFQATT and CDR2 SNEGSKA come from the germline V gene (reference sequence). The germline V and J ends were trimmed by 0 bases and 10 bases, with 13 bases remaining between them. DNA of the CDR3: TGCAGTGCTAGAGACCGGCCCCAGGGCTCACCCCTCCACTTT. It yields the protein CSARDRPQGSPLHF.

V and J are TRBV18 and TRBJ2-1, with 9 bases matching TRBD2. Germline V gene sequence: CDR1 KGHSH, CDR2 LQKENI. This CDR3 has 17 residues. Trimming took 4 bases from V and 5 from J; bases not matched to a gene: 12. The CDR3 sequence: CASSRASGTPEDNEQFF. DNA of the CDR3: TGTGCCAGCTCACGGGCTAGCGGGACCCCTGAGGACAATGAGCAGTTCTTC.

This clonotype was observed a few times. The chain uses TRBV11-2 and TRBJ2-7; D is unclear. V was shortened by 0 bases and J by 2 bases, with 14 bases between the two germline ends. The length of the CDR3 is 16 residues. CDR1 and CDR2 from the germline V gene are SGHAT and FQNNGV. Written as DNA, the CDR3 is TGTGCCAGCAGCTTAGATCCACCTTCCATAACCTACGAGCAGTACTTC. This translates into CASSLDPPSITYEQYF.

This clonotype was detected a few times. This chain links TRBV25-1 with TRBJ1-1, with a tentative D call TRBD1 (5 bases). Trimming removed 0 bases at V and 1 base at J, with 21 bases between. CDR1 is MGHDK and CDR2 is SYGVNS in the germline V gene. The CDR3 has 19 amino acids. The DNA of the CDR3 is TGTGCCAGCAGTGAATACGTGGTGGGGCCAGACATTACGAACACTGAAGCTTTCTTT. Translating gives CASSEYVVGPDITNTEAFF.

This clonotype appeared many times. The chain is built from TRBV12-3 or TRBV12-4 and TRBJ2-1; no clear D gene. Trimming stripped 3 bases from V and 5 bases from J, with 8 bases between. The CDR3 consists of 13 residues. The CDR3 protein is CASSFKSHNEQFF. CDR3 bases: TGTGCCAGCAGTTTTAAGTCCCACAATGAGCAGTTCTTC.

This clonotype was seen more than once but under ten times. The chain carries TRBV4-3 and TRBJ2-3; weak D call: TRBD2 (6 bases). V lost 1 base to trimming and J lost 7 bases, with 12 bases between them. Germline loops: CDR1 LGHNA, CDR2 YSLEER. The CDR3 covers 14 residues. The CDR3 nucleotides read TGCGCCAGCAGCCAAGGGATAGCGGCGAATACGCAGTATTTT. It is translated as CASSQGIAANTQYF.

This clonotype was detected ten times or more. V gene TRBV5-1 combines with J gene TRBJ2-2; 14 nucleotides align to TRBD2. The CDR3 runs to 17 residues. After removal of 4 bases from V and 3 bases from J, the junction contained 5 bases not matched to a gene. CDR1 SGHRS and CDR2 YFSETQ come from the germline V gene. The CDR3 coding sequence is TGCGCCAGCAGCGGGGGACTAGCGGGAGTGTACACCGGGGAGCTGTTTTTT. The encoded protein is CASSGGLAGVYTGELFF.

This clonotype showed up just a few times. The gene calls are TRBV5-5 and TRBJ2-5; D possibly corresponds to TRBD1 (5 bases). Between the trimmed V and J ends, which lost 1 base and 2 bases, there was a span of 9 bases. Germline CDR1 SGHKS, CDR2 YYEKEE (reference sequence). The CDR3 consists of 14 residues. The CDR3 nucleotides are TGTGCCAGCAGCTTGTCGGACATTCAAGAGACCCAGTACTTC. This sequence encodes CASSLSDIQETQYF.

The rearrangement links TRBV7-9 to TRBJ2-2; 10 bases are a match to TRBD1. The CDR3 extends over 15 amino acids. CDR1 and CDR2 from the germline V gene are SEHNR and FQNEAQ (reference sequence). Trimming cost V 4 bases and J 6 bases; bases outside gene matches: 5. The CDR3 is CASSSGQGRPGELFF. CDR3 DNA sequence: TGTGCCAGCAGCTCGGGACAGGGGAGGCCCGGGGAGCTGTTTTTT.

This clonotype was recorded a few times. The chain recombines TRBV11-1 with TRBJ2-5; 12 bases fit TRBD2. The J segment lost 0 bases and the V segment lost 3 bases, leaving 11 bases of the junction unmatched. This CDR3 has 19 amino acids. Looked up from germline, CDR1 is SGHAT and CDR2 is FQDESV (reference sequence). The CDR3 bases are TGTGCCAGCAGCTTTGCTAGCGGGGGGGCCTTGAACGACCAAGAGACCCAGTACTTC. Its protein is CASSFASGGALNDQETQYF.

The chain combines TRBV9 with TRBJ1-1, with no clear D. The V gene lost 2 bases and the J gene lost 1 base, with 9 bases spanning the gap. The CDR3 consists of 14 residues. The germline V gene encodes CDR1 SGDLS and CDR2 YYNGEE. Here the CDR3 reads CASSVGPPNTEAFF. The CDR3 coding sequence is TGTGCCAGCAGCGTTGGACCCCCGAACACTGAAGCTTTCTTT.

There are a few counts of this clonotype. The V gene is TRBV12-3 or TRBV12-4, the J gene TRBJ2-1, with 8 positions matching TRBD2. Trimming at V came to 3 bases and at J to 6 bases, leaving 19 bases not matched to a gene. The CDR3 is made up of 19 amino acids. The CDR3 coding sequence is TGTGCCAGCAGTTTTGGACTAGCCAGGGAGACATTCCTCCCCAATGAGCAGTTCTTC. Its protein is CASSFGLARETFLPNEQFF.

This clonotype occurred many times. The chain combines TRBV7-8 with TRBJ2-7, with TRBD2 matching 11 bases. V shed 5 bases and J 4 bases; nucleotides not matched to a gene: 10. The CDR3 is 16 residues long. CDR1 is SGHVS, CDR2 FQNEAQ, per germline. For the CDR3, the DNA is TGTGCCAGCAGCCAGCCGGCTAGCGGGAGGCGGTACGAGCAGTACTTC. Protein: CASSQPASGRRYEQYF.

There are many counts of this clonotype. The chain joins TRBV6-1 to TRBJ2-5; 7 bases line up with TRBD1. The CDR3 runs to 14 residues. Germline V gene sequence: CDR1 MNHNS, CDR2 SASEGT. V shed 6 bases, J shed 1 base, and the junction held 5 bases outside the gene matches. The CDR3 coding sequence is TGTGCCAGCAGAGAGACAGGGTTCCAAGAGACCCAGTACTTC. Translating it yields CASRETGFQETQYF.

Regarding this clonotype: One junction end disagrees with the germline gene, perhaps due to a read error. This sequence joins TRBV27 and TRBJ2-7, with 10 bases that match TRBD2. Germline assignment: CDR1 MNHEY and CDR2 SMNVEV (reference sequence). This CDR3 contains 14 residues. The CDR3 coding sequence is TGTGCCAGCAGTTACACTAGCGGGAACTACGAGGAGTACTTC. Amino acid sequence: CASSYTSGNYEEYF.

There are a few counts of this clonotype. The rearrangement uses TRBV7-2 and TRBJ2-5; TRBD2 is a possible D gene (5 bases). Trimming cost V 11 bases and J 4 bases, with 14 bases left between them. The CDR3 covers 12 residues. Germline V CDR1 and CDR2: SGHTA, FQGNSA. CDR3 DNA sequence: TGTGCCGAGAAGGCGGGCAGAGAGACCCAGTACTTC. It is translated as CAEKAGRETQYF.

This clonotype came up many times. V is TRBV15 and J is TRBJ1-1, with D unclear. V lost 4 bases, J lost 7 bases, and 10 bases lay in between. Germline-derived CDR1 and CDR2 are LNHNV and YYDKDF (reference sequence). This CDR3 region has 12 residues. CDR3 in DNA: TGTGCCACCAGCAAATGGTATAGTGAAGCTTTCTTT. Protein product: CATSKWYSEAFF.

The CDR3 nucleotides are TGCGCCAGCAGCCTAACTAGGATATCCTACGAGCAGTACTTC. This gives the protein CASSLTRISYEQYF. The chain recombines TRBV4-3 with TRBJ2-7; possible D gene TRBD2, 5 bases. Germline V gene lookup returns CDR1 LGHNA and CDR2 YSLEER. Trimming stripped 4 bases from V and 1 base from J, with 11 bases between. CDR3 length equals 14 residues.

This clonotype was seen ten or more times. This chain joins TRBV6-5 and TRBJ2-3; TRBD1 agrees at 11 bases. The V gene's germline CDR1 is MNHEY and CDR2 SVGAGI. After removal of 1 base from V and 2 bases from J, the junction contained 11 bases not matched to a gene. The CDR3 length is 19 residues. CDR3 sequence: CASSYYTPGQGGHTDTQYF. CDR3 in DNA: TGTGCCAGCAGTTACTACACACCGGGACAGGGGGGGCACACAGATACGCAGTATTTT.

This clonotype has at least ten counts. V is TRBV7-2 and J is TRBJ1-5; D remains ambiguous. CDR1 is SGHTA, CDR2 FQGNSA, per germline. CDR3 length equals 13 residues. V was cut by 1 base and J by 3 bases, with 4 bases left in between. CDR3: CASSLDLNQPQHF. The CDR3 nucleotides are TGTGCCAGCAGCTTAGACCTCAATCAGCCCCAGCATTTT.